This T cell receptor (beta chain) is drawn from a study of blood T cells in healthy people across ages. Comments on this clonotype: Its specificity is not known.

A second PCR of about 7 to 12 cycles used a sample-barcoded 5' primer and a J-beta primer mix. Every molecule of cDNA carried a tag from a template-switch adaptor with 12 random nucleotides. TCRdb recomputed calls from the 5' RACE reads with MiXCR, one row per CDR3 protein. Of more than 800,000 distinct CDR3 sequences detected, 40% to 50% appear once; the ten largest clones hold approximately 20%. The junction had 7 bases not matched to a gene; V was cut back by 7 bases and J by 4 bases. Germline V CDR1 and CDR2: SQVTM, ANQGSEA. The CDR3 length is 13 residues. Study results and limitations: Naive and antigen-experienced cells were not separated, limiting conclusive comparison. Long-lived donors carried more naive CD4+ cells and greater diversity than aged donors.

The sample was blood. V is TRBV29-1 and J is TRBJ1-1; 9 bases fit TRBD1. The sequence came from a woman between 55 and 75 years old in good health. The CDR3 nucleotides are TGCAGCGCACCGGGACAGGGAGCCACTGAAGCTTTCTTT. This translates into CSAPGQGATEAFF. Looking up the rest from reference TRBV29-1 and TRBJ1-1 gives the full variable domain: SAVISQKPSRDICQRGTSLTIQCQVDSQVTMMFWYRQQPGQSLTLIATANQGSEATYESGFVIDKFPISRPNLTFSTLTVSNMSPEDSSIYLCSAPGQGATEAFFGQGTRLTVV.